This TCR beta chain was found in a study of T cells in Graves' hyperthyroidism and ophthalmopathy. Overall study results and limits: Ophthalmopathy was told apart from stable hyperthyroidism by a 13 V-J model.

Trimming cost V 7 bases and J 1 base, with 10 bases left between them. The length of the CDR3 is 13 residues. Germline V CDR1 and CDR2: ENHRY, SYGVKD. This clonotype was seen ten or more times. What it recognizes is unknown. TCR beta CDR3 region amplification was performed from RNA transcripts. Carried out on the TCR CDR3, a first-round RT-PCR used the HTBI primer set. TCRdb re-derived calls from the multiplex PCR reads in MiXCR, one entry per CDR3 protein. This table holds about 400,000 distinct CDR3 sequences, more than 12% found once. Diagnosing involved the use of clinical symptoms, serum thyroxine and TRAb, thyroid ultrasound and orbital computed tomography.

The specimen was blood. The chain recombines TRBV10-3 with TRBJ1-1; D is perhaps TRBD1 (6 bases). This receptor was obtained from a woman under 40 with Graves' ophthalmopathy. The CDR3 bases are TGTGCCATCATGGACAGAGCGAACACTGAAGCTTTCTTT. Its translation is CAIMDRANTEAFF.